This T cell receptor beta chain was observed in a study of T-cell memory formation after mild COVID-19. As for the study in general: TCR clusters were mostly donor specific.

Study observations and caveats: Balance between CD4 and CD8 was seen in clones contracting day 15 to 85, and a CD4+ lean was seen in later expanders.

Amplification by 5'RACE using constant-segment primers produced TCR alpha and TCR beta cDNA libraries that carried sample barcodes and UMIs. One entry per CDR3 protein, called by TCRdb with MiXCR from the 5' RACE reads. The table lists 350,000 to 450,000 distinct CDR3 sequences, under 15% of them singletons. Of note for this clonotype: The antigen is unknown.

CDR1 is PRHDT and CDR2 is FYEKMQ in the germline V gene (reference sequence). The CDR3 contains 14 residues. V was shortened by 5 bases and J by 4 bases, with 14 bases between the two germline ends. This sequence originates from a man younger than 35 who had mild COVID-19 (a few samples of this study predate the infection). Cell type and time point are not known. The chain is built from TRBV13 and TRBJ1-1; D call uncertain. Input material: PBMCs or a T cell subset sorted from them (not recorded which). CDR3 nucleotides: TGTGCCAGCAGCCAGGTTCGTCGGGGCACTGAAGCTTTCTTT. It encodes CASSQVRRGTEAFF.